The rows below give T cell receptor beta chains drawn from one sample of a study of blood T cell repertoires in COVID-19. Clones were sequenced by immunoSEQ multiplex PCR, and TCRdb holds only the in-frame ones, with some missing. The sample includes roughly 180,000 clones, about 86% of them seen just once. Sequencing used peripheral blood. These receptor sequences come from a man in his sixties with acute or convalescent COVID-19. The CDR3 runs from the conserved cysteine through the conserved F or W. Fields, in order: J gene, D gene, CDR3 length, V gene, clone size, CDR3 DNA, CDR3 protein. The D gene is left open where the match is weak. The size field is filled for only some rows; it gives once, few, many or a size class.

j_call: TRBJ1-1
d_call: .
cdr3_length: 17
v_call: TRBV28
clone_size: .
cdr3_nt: TGTGCCAGCAGTTCGGTTCAGGGACTGACGGTGAACACTGAAGCTTTCTTT
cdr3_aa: CASSSVQGLTVNTEAFF

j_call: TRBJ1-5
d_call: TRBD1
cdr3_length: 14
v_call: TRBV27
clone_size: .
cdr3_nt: TGTGCCAGCAGCCGGACAGGTAGCAATCAGCCCCAGCATTTT
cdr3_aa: CASSRTGSNQPQHF

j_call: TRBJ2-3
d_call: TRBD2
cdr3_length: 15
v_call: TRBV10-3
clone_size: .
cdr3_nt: TGTGCCATCAGGGTAGCGGGGACGAACACAGATACGCAGTATTTT
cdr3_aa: CAIRVAGTNTDTQYF

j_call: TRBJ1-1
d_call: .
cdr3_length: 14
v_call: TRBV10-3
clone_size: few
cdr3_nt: TGTGCCATCAGGTCGGGGTTGGGGGGCACTGAAGCTTTCTTT
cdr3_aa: CAIRSGLGGTEAFF

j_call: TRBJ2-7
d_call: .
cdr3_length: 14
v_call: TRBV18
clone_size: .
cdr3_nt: TGTGCCAGCTCACCCGGACTTGATTCCTACGAGCAGTACTTC
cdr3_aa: CASSPGLDSYEQYF

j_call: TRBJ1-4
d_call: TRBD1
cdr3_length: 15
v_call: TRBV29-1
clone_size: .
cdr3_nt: TGCAGCGTTGAGGGGACAGGGACTACAGGAGAAAAACTGTTTTTT
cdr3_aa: CSVEGTGTTGEKLFF

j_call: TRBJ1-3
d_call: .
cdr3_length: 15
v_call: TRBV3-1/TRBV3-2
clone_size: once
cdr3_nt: TGTGCCAGCAGCCAAGGAGGAGGGAGTGGAAACACCATATATTTT
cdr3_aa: CASSQGGGSGNTIYF

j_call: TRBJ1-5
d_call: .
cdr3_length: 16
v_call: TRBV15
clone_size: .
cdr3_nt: TGTGCCACCAGCAGAGATCGCGGGACTTTCGGGCAGCCCCAGCATTTT
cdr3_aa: CATSRDRGTFGQPQHF

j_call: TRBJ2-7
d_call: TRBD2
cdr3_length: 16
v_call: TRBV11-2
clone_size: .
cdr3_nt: TGTGCCAGCAGCAATTTGCGGAGCGGGGTATCCTACGAGCAGTACTTC
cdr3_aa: CASSNLRSGVSYEQYF

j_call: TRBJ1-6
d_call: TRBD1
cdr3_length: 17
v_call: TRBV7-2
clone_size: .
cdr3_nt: TGTGCCAGCAGCTTAACATCTAGGGCAGGGGGATTTTCACCCCTCCACTTT
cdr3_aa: CASSLTSRAGGFSPLHF

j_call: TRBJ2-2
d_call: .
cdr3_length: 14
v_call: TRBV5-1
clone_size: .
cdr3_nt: TGCGCCAGCAGGCTGGCCACCAACACCGGGGAGCTGTTTTTT
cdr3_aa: CASRLATNTGELFF

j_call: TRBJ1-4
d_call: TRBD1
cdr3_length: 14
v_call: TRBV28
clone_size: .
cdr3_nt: TGTGCCAGCGGAGGGACAGGGGGAAATGAAAAACTGTTTTTT
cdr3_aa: CASGGTGGNEKLFF

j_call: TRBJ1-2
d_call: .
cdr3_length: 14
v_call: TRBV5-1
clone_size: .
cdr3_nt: TGCGCCAGCAGCTTGACCGGGAGCGCCTATGGCTACACCTTC
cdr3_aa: CASSLTGSAYGYTF

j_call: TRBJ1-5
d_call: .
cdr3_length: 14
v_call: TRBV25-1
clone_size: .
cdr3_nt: TGTGCCAGCAGTGAGGGCAGGGGTTATCAGCCCCAGCATTTT
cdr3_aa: CASSEGRGYQPQHF

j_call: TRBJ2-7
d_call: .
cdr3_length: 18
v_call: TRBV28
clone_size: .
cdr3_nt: TGTGCCAGCAGTTTAGGCCTCCCGGGGCGGGGAACGTCCTACGAGCAGTACTTC
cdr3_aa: CASSLGLPGRGTSYEQYF

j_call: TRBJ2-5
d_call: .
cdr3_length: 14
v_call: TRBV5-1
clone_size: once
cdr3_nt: TGCGCCAGCAGTATCAGGGGTAGCTGGGAGACCCAGTACTTC
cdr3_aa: CASSIRGSWETQYF

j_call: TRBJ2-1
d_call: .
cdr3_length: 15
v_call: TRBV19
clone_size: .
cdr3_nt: TGTGCCAGTAGTATTCAGTTGGGGCTCTACAATGAGCAGTTCTTC
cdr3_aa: CASSIQLGLYNEQFF

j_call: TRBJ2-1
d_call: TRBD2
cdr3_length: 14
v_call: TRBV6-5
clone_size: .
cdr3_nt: TGTGCCAGCAGGGGGACGGCTAGCGGGAATGAGCAGTTCTTC
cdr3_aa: CASRGTASGNEQFF